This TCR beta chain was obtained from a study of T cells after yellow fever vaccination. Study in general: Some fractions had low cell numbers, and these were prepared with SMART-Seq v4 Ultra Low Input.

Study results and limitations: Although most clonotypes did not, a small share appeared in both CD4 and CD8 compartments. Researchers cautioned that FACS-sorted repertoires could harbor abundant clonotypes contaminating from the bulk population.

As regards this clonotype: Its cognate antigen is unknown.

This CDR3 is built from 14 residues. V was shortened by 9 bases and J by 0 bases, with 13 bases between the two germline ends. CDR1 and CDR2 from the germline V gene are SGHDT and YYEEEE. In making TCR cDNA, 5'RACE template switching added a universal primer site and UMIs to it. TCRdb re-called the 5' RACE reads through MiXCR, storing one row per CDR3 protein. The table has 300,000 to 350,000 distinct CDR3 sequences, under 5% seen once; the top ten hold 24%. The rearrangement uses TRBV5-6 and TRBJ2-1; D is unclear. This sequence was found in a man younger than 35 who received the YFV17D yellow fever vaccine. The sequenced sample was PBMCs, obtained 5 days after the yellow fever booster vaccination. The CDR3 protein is CAMSLFSSYNEQFF. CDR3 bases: TGTGCCATGAGCTTGTTCAGCTCCTACAATGAGCAGTTCTTC.